This TCR beta chain was documented in a study of CD8 T cells in Susac syndrome. The CDR3 spans 16 residues. Germline V CDR1 and CDR2: SGHNT, YYREEE (reference sequence). The J segment lost 0 bases and the V segment lost 4 bases, leaving 9 bases of the junction unmatched. On this clonotype: Its antigen is unknown.

Sequencing of TCR beta was undertaken in CD8+ and CD4+ T cells derived from blood. The diagnostic criteria were recently defined, and patients with Susac syndrome met them for definite or probable disease. Overall study results and limits: The CD4+ T cell repertoire of patients with Susac syndrome showed no detectable clonal expansion.

With random hexamers, reverse transcription was performed on about 0.5 to 1 ug of RNA. TCRdb recomputed calls from the immunoSEQ multiplex PCR reads with MiXCR, one row per CDR3 protein. The sample yields about 190,000 distinct CDR3 sequences, roughly 95% seen once. The clonotype originates from a human donor with Susac syndrome. V usage is TRBV5-4 and J usage is TRBJ1-1, with TRBD1 identical over 7 bases. Sequenced: CD4+ T cells from PBMCs. In nucleotides, the CDR3 is TGTGCCAGCAGCCTCCAACAGGGACAGATGAACACTGAAGCTTTCTTT. This translates into CASSLQQGQMNTEAFF.